These 27 T cell receptor beta chains originate from one sample sequenced in a study of T-cell reconstitution after alpha-beta-depleted transplantation in children (dated by TCRdb to between 2015 and 2016). The sample's treatment or condition label is to be understood as: allogeneic hematopoietic cell transplantation with graft depleted of TCRalphabeta T cells and CD19 B cells. The protocol used for the library was PCR. For sequencing, an Illumina HiSeq 2500 was employed. Molecular barcoding was employed in the preparation of TCR libraries, with unique molecular identifiers being used to normalize TCRbeta repertoire quantification. The public reads were reanalyzed by TCRdb: fastp trimming at Q25, MiXCR alignment, in-frame beta chains only. CDR3 protein sequences are deduplicated, and each keeps its most common genes and DNA. Across this sample there are 400,000 to 450,000 distinct CDR3 sequences, with roughly 43% seen only once. Under 35% of the sample is held by the ten biggest clonotypes.

The sequencing here drew on PBMCs, taken before TCRalphabeta/CD19-depleted stem cell transplant. The receptor source for this set is a girl aged 2-10 years with aplastic anemia, due to receive a stem cell transplant.

The gene calls are TRBV5-1 and TRBJ2-2; D call uncertain. V lost 5 bases and J 7 bases, leaving 12 bases between the germline ends. The CDR3 totals 13 residues. The germline V gene has CDR1 SGHRS and CDR2 YFSETQ. CDR3 bases: TGCGCCAGCAGGCCAGAATGGAACGGGGAGCTGTTTTTT. Encoded protein: CASRPEWNGELFF.

The chain carries TRBV20-1 and TRBJ2-1; maybe TRBD2 (6 bases). Germline lookup yields CDR1 DFQATT and CDR2 SNEGSKA (reference sequence). This CDR3 is 15 amino acids long. V was pared by 1 base and J by 4 bases, with 14 bases between. CDR3 DNA sequence: TGCAGTGCTAGAGGGCGCCTAGCGCGGTACAATGAGCAGTTCTTC. Translating gives CSARGRLARYNEQFF.

The V gene is TRBV20-1, the J gene TRBJ1-1; a possible D gene is TRBD1 (5 bases). Trimming shortened V by 0 bases and J by 1 base, and 12 bases separated the two germline ends. Germline V gives CDR1 DFQATT, CDR2 SNEGSKA (reference sequence). The CDR3 covers 15 residues. CDR3 region: CSARDFQGPNTEAFF. As DNA, the CDR3 is TGCAGTGCTAGAGATTTCCAGGGTCCGAACACTGAAGCTTTCTTT.

This clonotype occurred a few times. The chain combines TRBV25-1 with TRBJ2-5; a weak D match, TRBD2 (5 bases). V dropped 1 base and J dropped 5 bases, with 20 bases sitting between them. There are 17 residues in the CDR3. CDR1 is MGHDK, CDR2 SYGVNS, per germline. CDR3 nucleotide sequence: TGTGCCAGCAGTGAATCTCACGAGACCGGGATCTTGGAGACCCAGTACTTC. It codes for CASSESHETGILETQYF.

This clonotype was recorded many times. The chain couples TRBV30 to TRBJ2-4; the D is unclear. V was clipped by 3 bases and J by 6 bases, with 9 bases between them. Germline V lookup: CDR1 GTSNPN, CDR2 SVGIG (reference sequence). The CDR3 is made up of 12 amino acids. The CDR3 loop is CAWREQTNIQYF. The CDR3 DNA reads TGTGCCTGGAGGGAACAGACAAACATTCAGTACTTC.

The chain employs TRBV10-2 and TRBJ2-1, with 7 positions matching TRBD2. CDR3 length equals 15 residues. The V and J ends lost 7 bases and 7 bases, in that order; junction bases with no gene match: 13. CDR1 and CDR2 (germline): WSHSY, SAAADI. The CDR3 sequence is CASKVGGRLMNEQFF. For the CDR3, the DNA is TGCGCCAGCAAAGTGGGCGGGAGATTGATGAATGAGCAGTTCTTC.

This clonotype was picked up many times. The V and J genes are TRBV12-3 or TRBV12-4 and TRBJ2-5; D gene unclear. The CDR3 is made up of 14 amino acids. V was cut by 3 bases and J by 4 bases, with 12 bases left in between. CDR3 loop: CASSLAPQVETQYF. The CDR3 coding sequence is TGTGCCAGCAGTTTGGCTCCCCAGGTAGAGACCCAGTACTTC.

V gene TRBV19 combines with J gene TRBJ2-4, with 7 bases aligning to TRBD1. V lost 5 bases, J lost 1 base, and 8 bases stayed unmatched. The CDR3 spans 16 residues. The germline CDR1 and CDR2 sequences are LNHDA and SQIVND (reference sequence). The chain's CDR3 is CASSVQGFVAKNIQYF. The DNA of the CDR3 is TGTGCCAGTAGTGTACAGGGGTTCGTCGCCAAAAACATTCAGTACTTC.

A single count supports this clonotype. The rearrangement joins TRBV10-3 to TRBJ2-5, with 10 bases aligning to TRBD1. The CDR3 covers 14 residues. CDR1 is ENHRY and CDR2 is SYGVKD in the germline V gene. The trim removed 8 bases at V and 4 bases at J, leaving 7 bases unmatched. CDR3 in amino acids: CAISDRGQRETQYF. Written as DNA, the CDR3 is TGTGCCATCTCTGACAGGGGGCAACGAGAGACCCAGTACTTC.

This chain links TRBV7-6 with TRBJ2-4, with D possibly being TRBD1 or TRBD2 (5 bases each). Germline CDR1 SGHVS, CDR2 FNYEAQ. V gave up 1 base and J gave up 0 bases, with 16 bases separating them. The CDR3 extends over 18 amino acids. CDR3 sequence reads: CASSLVEGTWLAKNIQYF. The CDR3 DNA follows: TGTGCCAGCAGCTTAGTTGAGGGGACCTGGCTAGCCAAAAACATTCAGTACTTC.

Many counts were recorded for this clonotype. The chain couples TRBV4-2 to TRBJ1-4; tentatively, D is TRBD1 (6 bases). Between the trimmed V and J ends, which lost 0 bases and 2 bases, there was a span of 7 bases. The CDR3 is 15 amino acids. Germline assignment: CDR1 LGHNA and CDR2 YNFKEQ. The CDR3 coding sequence is TGTGCCAGCAGCCAAGATCAGGGGACTAATGAAAAACTGTTTTTT. Translation gives CASSQDQGTNEKLFF.

This rearrangement joins TRBV29-1 to TRBJ1-1; no firm D call. The CDR3 contains 13 residues. The V end lost 5 bases, the J end lost 1 base, and 11 bases lay between the germline ends. CDR1 SQVTM and CDR2 ANQGSEA come from the germline V gene. The CDR3 nucleotides read TGCAGCGTTCACCCGGGAGGGAACACTGAAGCTTTCTTT. This sequence encodes CSVHPGGNTEAFF. Drawing the rest from reference TRBV29-1 and TRBJ1-1, the complete variable domain is SAVISQKPSRDICQRGTSLTIQCQVDSQVTMMFWYRQQPGQSLTLIATANQGSEATYESGFVIDKFPISRPNLTFSTLTVSNMSPEDSSIYLCSVHPGGNTEAFFGQGTRLTVV.

This chain joins TRBV28 and TRBJ1-5; D is undetermined. Looked up from germline, CDR1 is MDHEN and CDR2 is SYDVKM. The CDR3 length is 15 residues. The V gene lost 6 bases and the J gene lost 1 base, with 13 bases spanning the gap. As DNA, the CDR3 is TGTGCCAGCAGCGAGGGTGTTTTGAGCAATCAGCCCCAGCATTTT. It encodes CASSEGVLSNQPQHF.

This clonotype was seen at least ten times. The chain carries TRBV12-3 or TRBV12-4 and TRBJ2-2; TRBD1 agrees at 9 bases. The junction had 8 bases not matched to a gene; V was cut back by 7 bases and J by 5 bases. This CDR3 comprises 15 residues. CDR3 bases: TGTGCCAGCACCCCCCCGGGGACAGGGACCGGGGAGCTGTTTTTT. It specifies CASTPPGTGTGELFF.

This rearrangement joins TRBV28 to TRBJ1-5; possibly TRBD1 for D (5 bases). The CDR3 runs to 15 residues. Trimming took off 5 bases at V and 2 bases at J, with 13 bases between the two ends. CDR1 MDHEN and CDR2 SYDVKM come from the germline V gene. CDR3 residues: CASSVIKGGNQPQHF. CDR3 sequence (DNA): TGTGCCAGCAGTGTAATTAAAGGGGGCAATCAGCCCCAGCATTTT.

The chain joins TRBV29-1 to TRBJ2-1; weak D call: TRBD2 (6 bases). The CDR3 sequence is 13 residues long. V lost 4 bases and J lost 0, with 7 bases in between. Per the germline V gene, CDR1 is SQVTM and CDR2 is ANQGSEA. CDR3 loop: CSVGLVSYNEQFF. As DNA, the CDR3 is TGCAGCGTTGGACTAGTCTCCTACAATGAGCAGTTCTTC.

The chain links TRBV20-1 to TRBJ1-1; D not resolved. The CDR3 covers 12 residues. Germline loops: CDR1 DFQATT, CDR2 SNEGSKA (reference sequence). V shed 2 bases and J shed 8 bases, with 12 bases lying between them. CDR3 sequence reads: CSARPSLMEAFF. CDR3 DNA sequence: TGCAGTGCTAGACCCAGTCTCATGGAAGCTTTCTTT.

This clonotype was recorded at least ten times. The rearrangement joins TRBV27 to TRBJ2-7; 9 positions agree with TRBD1. Germline values: CDR1 MNHEY, CDR2 SMNVEV (reference sequence). J gave up 4 bases and V 6 bases, and 4 bases lay outside the gene matches. The length of the CDR3 is 13 residues. The CDR3 DNA sequence: TGTGCCAGCAGCCAACAGGGGGCGTACGAGCAGTACTTC. Its translation is CASSQQGAYEQYF.

The chain is built from TRBV20-1 and TRBJ2-1; 13 nucleotides match TRBD2. Trimming at V came to 3 bases and at J to 8 bases, leaving 7 bases not matched to a gene. CDR1 is DFQATT and CDR2 is SNEGSKA in the germline V gene (reference sequence). The CDR3 totals 15 residues. This CDR3 is CSASAGLAGVDEQFF. CDR3 DNA sequence: TGCAGTGCTAGTGCCGGACTAGCGGGAGTGGATGAGCAGTTCTTC.

The chain uses TRBV5-1 and TRBJ1-2, with TRBD1 as a possible D gene (5 bases). Germline V gene sequence: CDR1 SGHRS, CDR2 YFSETQ. This CDR3 region has 15 residues. V shed 0 bases and J shed 0 bases, with 9 bases lying between them. Here the CDR3 DNA reads TGCGCCAGCAGCTTGGAGACAGCAGCTAACTATGGCTACACCTTC. Amino acids: CASSLETAANYGYTF.

V gene TRBV5-1 combines with J gene TRBJ1-1; 7 nucleotides match TRBD1. Germline lookup yields CDR1 SGHRS and CDR2 YFSETQ. Losses at the gene ends were 3 bases for V and 6 bases for J; bases not matched to a gene: 5. The CDR3 length is 13 residues. Written as DNA, the CDR3 is TGCGCCAGCAGCTCAGACAGGGCCGCTGAAGCTTTCTTT. Translated: CASSSDRAAEAFF.

CDR3 bases: TGCAGTGCTAGAGATGGTATAGCGGAGATTTGGTACCAAGAGACCCAGTACTTC. It is translated as CSARDGIAEIWYQETQYF. The chain has TRBV20-1 and TRBJ2-5; D is perhaps TRBD2 (6 bases). The CDR3 has 18 residues. Germline CDR1 is DFQATT and CDR2 is SNEGSKA (reference sequence). Deletions cut 0 bases from V and 0 bases from J, with 20 bases between.

The chain combines TRBV6-1 with TRBJ2-7; 7 bases are a match to TRBD1. In germline, CDR1 is MNHNS, CDR2 SASEGT. The CDR3 covers 14 residues. V lost 6 bases, J lost 9 bases, and 14 bases stayed unmatched. CDR3 amino acids: CASRRRSRDRTQYF. Here the CDR3 DNA reads TGTGCCAGCAGACGAAGATCCCGGGACAGAACGCAGTACTTC.

With regard to this clonotype: Given a much more abundant clone one base away, this may be a read error. The chain employs TRBV12-3 or TRBV12-4 and TRBJ2-2; D is possibly TRBD1 or TRBD2 (6 bases each). V was pared by 6 bases and J by 10 bases, with 24 bases between. The CDR3 length is 16 residues. CDR3 residues: CASSFGGTLRAVELFF. The CDR3 DNA is TGTGCCAGCAGCTTCGGAGGGACACTAAGAGCCGTGGAGCTGTTTTTT.

This clonotype showed up just a few times. The chain employs TRBV20-1 and TRBJ2-4, with TRBD2 matching 9 bases. The CDR3 contains 15 residues. J lost 7 bases, V lost 0 bases, and 7 bases had no gene match. Germline V CDR1 and CDR2: DFQATT, SNEGSKA (reference sequence). The CDR3 nucleotides are TGCAGTGCTAGAGATTTTGGCGGGAGGGTTAACATTCAGTACTTC. Protein: CSARDFGGRVNIQYF.

Here the CDR3 reads CASSISGLAPYNEQFF. Written as DNA, the CDR3 is TGTGCCAGTAGTATTTCGGGACTAGCCCCCTACAATGAGCAGTTCTTC. This sequence joins TRBV19 and TRBJ2-1; 9 nucleotides align to TRBD2. This CDR3 is 16 amino acids long. Germline CDR1 LNHDA, CDR2 SQIVND (reference sequence). Unmatched junction bases numbered 5, after V lost 3 bases and J lost 2 bases.

The rearrangement links TRBV5-4 to TRBJ2-1; D is possibly TRBD2 (6 bases). CDR1 is SGHNT and CDR2 is YYREEE in the germline V gene (reference sequence). The CDR3 spans 16 residues. The V end was cut by 3 bases, the J end by 5 bases, with 18 bases between. The DNA for the CDR3 is TGTGCCAGCAGCTCCCCTGGGGGGTCAGTACACAATGAGCAGTTCTTC. As protein: CASSSPGGSVHNEQFF.